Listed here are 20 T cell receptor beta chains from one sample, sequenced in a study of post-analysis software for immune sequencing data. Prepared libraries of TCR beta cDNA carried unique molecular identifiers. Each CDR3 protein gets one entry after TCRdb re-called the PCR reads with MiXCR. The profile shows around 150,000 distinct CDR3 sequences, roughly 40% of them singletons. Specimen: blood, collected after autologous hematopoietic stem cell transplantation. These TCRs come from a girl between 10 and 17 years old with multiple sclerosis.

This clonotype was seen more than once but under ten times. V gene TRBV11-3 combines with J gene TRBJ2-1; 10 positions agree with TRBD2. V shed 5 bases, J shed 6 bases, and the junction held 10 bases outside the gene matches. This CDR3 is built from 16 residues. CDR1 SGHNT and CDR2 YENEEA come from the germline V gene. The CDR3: CASSPMTSGWGNEQFF. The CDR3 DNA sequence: TGTGCCAGCAGCCCGATGACTAGCGGGTGGGGCAATGAGCAGTTCTTC.

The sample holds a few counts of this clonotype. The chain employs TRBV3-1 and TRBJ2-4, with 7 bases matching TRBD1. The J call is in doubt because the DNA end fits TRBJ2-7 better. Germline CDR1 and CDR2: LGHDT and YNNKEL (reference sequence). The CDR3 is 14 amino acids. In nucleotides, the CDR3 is TGTGCCAGCAGTCGGGACAGACGGAAGTACGAGCAGTACTTC. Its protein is CASSRDRRKYEQYF.

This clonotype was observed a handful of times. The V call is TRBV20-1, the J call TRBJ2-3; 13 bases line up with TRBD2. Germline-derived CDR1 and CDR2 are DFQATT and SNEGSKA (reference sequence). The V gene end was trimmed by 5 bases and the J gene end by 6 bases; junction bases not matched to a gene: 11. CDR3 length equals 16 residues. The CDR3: CSAPPRLAGGGDTQYF. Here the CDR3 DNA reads TGCAGTGCTCCTCCCAGACTAGCGGGAGGTGGGGATACGCAGTATTTT.

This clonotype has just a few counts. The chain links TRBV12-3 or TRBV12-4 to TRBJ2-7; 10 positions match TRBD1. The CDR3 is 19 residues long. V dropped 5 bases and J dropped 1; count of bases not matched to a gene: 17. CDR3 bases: TGTGCCAGCAGTCAAGAGGTCGGTTTGGGGACAGGGGATTCCTACGAGCAGTACTTC. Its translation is CASSQEVGLGTGDSYEQYF.

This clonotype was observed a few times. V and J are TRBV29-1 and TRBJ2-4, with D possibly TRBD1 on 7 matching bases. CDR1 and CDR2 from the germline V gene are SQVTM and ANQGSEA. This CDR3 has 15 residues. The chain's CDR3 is CRNFSGGFVKNIQYF. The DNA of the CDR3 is TGCAGGAATTTCTCAGGGGGGTTTGTCAAAAACATTCAGTACTTC.

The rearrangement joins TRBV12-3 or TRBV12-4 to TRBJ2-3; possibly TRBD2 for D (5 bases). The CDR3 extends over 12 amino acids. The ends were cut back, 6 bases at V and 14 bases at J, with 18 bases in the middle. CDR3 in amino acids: CASSPSGLRGYF. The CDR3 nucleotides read TGTGCCAGCAGCCCATCCGGGTTACGGGGGTATTTT.

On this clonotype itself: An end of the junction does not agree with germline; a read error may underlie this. This chain's CDR3 is CASSLGGDTDTEYF. CDR3 DNA: TGTGCCAGCAGTTTGGGCGGTGACACAGATACGGAGTATTTT. The V and J genes are TRBV6-1 and TRBJ2-3, with D unresolved. The CDR3 length is 14 residues. Germline V lookup: CDR1 MNHNS, CDR2 SASEGT.

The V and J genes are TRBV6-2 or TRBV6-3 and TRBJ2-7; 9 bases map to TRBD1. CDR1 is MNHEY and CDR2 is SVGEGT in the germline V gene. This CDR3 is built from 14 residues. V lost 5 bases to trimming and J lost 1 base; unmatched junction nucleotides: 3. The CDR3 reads CASSHGTGSYEQYF. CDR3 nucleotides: TGTGCCAGCAGTCACGGGACAGGGTCCTACGAGCAGTACTTC.

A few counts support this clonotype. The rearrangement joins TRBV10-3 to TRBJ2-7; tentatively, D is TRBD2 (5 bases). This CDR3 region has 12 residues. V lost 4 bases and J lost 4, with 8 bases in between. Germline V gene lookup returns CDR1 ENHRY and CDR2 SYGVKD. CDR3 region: CAISAPGYEQYF. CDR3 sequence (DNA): TGTGCCATCAGTGCCCCGGGATACGAGCAGTACTTC.

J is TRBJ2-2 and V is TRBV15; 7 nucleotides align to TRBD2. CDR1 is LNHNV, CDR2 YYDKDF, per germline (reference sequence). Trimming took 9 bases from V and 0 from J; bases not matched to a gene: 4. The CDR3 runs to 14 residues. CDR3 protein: CATSAGANTGELFF. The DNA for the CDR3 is TGTGCCACTAGTGCGGGAGCGAACACCGGGGAGCTGTTTTTT.

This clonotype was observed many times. CDR3 nucleotides: TGTGCCAGCACGGGTGGGGGTGGAAACAATCAGCCCCAGCATTTT. Translated, it gives CASTGGGGNNQPQHF. The chain links TRBV6-6 to TRBJ1-5, with D possibly TRBD1 on 5 matching bases. CDR1 and CDR2 (germline): MNHNY, SVGAGI (reference sequence). This CDR3 contains 15 residues. V dropped 7 bases and J dropped 3 bases, with 16 bases sitting between them.

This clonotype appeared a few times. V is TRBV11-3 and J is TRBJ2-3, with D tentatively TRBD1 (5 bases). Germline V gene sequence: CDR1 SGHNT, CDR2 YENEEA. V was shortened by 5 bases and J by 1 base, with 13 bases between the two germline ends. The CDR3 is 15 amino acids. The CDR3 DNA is TGTGCCAGCAGCGTACGACAGAGACGCACAGATACGCAGTATTTT. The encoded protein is CASSVRQRRTDTQYF.

The CDR3: CASSESGDFYNEQFF. Written as DNA, the CDR3 is TGTGCCAGCAGTGAATCGGGGGACTTCTACAATGAGCAGTTCTTC. The rearrangement uses TRBV2 and TRBJ2-1; TRBD2 is a possible D gene (6 bases). The CDR3 extends over 15 amino acids. Germline CDR1 and CDR2: SNHLY and FYNNEI. V gave up 2 bases and J gave up 3 bases, with 11 bases separating them. Based on the CDR3 plus reference TRBV2 and TRBJ2-1, the full variable domain is EPEVTQTPSHQVTQMGQEVILRCVPISNHLYFYWYRQILGQKVEFLVSFYNNEISEKSEIFDDQFSVERPDGSNFTLKIRSTKLEDSAMYFCASSESGDFYNEQFFGPGTRLTVL.

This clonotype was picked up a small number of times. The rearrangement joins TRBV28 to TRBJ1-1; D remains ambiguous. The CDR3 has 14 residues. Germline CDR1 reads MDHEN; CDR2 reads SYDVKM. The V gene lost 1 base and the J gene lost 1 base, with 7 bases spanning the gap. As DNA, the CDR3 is TGTGCCAGCAGTTTATTGTGGGGGAACACTGAAGCTTTCTTT. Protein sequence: CASSLLWGNTEAFF.

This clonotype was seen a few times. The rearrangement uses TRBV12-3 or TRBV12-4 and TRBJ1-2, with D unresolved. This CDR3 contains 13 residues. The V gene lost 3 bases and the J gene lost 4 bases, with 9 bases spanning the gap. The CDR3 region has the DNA TGTGCCAGCAGTTTTAACAGTGGCTATGGCTACACCTTC. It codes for CASSFNSGYGYTF.

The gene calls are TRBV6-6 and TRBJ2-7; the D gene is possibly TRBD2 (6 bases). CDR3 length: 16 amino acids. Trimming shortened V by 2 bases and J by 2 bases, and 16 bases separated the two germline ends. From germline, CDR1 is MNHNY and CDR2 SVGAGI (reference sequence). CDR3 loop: CASSYAEGTPPYEQYF. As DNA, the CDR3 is TGTGCCAGCAGTTACGCGGAGGGGACCCCGCCCTACGAGCAGTACTTC.

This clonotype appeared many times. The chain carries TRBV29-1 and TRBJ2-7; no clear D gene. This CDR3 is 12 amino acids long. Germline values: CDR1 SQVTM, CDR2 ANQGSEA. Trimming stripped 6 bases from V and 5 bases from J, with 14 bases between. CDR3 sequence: CSVAISRDEQYF. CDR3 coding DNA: TGCAGCGTCGCGATATCTCGGGACGAGCAGTACTTC.

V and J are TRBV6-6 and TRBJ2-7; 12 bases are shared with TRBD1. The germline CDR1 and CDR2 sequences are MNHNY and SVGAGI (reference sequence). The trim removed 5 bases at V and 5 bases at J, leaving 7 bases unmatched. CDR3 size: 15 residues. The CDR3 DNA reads TGTGCCAGCAGTGGCCGGGGACAGGGGGCTAACGAGCAGTACTTC. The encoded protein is CASSGRGQGANEQYF.

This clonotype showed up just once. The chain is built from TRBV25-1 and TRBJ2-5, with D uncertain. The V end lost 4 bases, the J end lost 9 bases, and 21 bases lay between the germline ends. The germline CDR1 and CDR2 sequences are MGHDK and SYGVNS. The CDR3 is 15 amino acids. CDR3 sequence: CASSGELTPLVSQYF. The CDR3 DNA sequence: TGTGCCAGCAGTGGCGAACTAACCCCTTTAGTGTCCCAGTACTTC.

CDR3 protein: CASSRGPSSEKLFF. The CDR3 nucleotides are TGTGCCAGCAGCCGCGGGCCTAGCAGTGAAAAACTGTTTTTT. The J gene is TRBJ1-4, the V gene TRBV6-5; D not resolved. V was cut by 6 bases and J by 7 bases, with 15 bases left in between. This CDR3 spans 14 amino acids. The germline CDR1 and CDR2 sequences are MNHEY and SVGAGI.